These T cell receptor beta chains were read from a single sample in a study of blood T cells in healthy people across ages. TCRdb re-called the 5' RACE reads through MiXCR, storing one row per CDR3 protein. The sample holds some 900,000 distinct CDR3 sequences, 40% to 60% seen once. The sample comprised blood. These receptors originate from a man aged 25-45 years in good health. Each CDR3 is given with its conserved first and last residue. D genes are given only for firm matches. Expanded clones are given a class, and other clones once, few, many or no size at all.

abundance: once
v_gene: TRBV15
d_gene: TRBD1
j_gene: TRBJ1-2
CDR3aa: CATTHRGLVNGYTF

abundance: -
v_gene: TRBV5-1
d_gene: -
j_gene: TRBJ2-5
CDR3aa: CAGSLGGFQETQYF

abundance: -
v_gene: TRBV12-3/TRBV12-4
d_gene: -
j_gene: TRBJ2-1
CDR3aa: CASSTGLTVNEQFF

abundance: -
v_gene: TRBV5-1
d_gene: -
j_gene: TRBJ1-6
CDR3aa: CAGSQNGQNSPLHF

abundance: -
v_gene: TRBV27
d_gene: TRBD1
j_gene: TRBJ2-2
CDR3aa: CASSFQGDYTGELFF

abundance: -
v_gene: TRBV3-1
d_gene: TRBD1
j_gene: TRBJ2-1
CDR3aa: CASTRQGAINEQFF

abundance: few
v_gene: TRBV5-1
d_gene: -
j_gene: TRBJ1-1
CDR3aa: CASSFSTGMFAEAFF

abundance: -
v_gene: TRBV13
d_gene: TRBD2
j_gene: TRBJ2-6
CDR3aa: CASSLVAGAYSGANVLTF

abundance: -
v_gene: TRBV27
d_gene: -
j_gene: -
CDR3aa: CASSFNGNEQYF

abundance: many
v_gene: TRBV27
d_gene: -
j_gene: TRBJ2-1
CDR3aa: CASSFPGTSYNEQFF

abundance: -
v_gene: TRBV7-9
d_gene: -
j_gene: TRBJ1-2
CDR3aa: CASSLRGAGYGYTF

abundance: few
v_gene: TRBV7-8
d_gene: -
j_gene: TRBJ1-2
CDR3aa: CASSSAGISNYGYTF

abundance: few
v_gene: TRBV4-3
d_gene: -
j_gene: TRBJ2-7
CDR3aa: CASSQDQGREQYF

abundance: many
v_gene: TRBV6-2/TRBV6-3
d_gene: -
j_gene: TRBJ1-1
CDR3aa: CASGHRENTEAFF

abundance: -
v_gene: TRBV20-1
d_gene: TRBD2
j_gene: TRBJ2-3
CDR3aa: CSARGAGGALDTQYF

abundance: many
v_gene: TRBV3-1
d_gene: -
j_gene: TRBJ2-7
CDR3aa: CASSQRRGRYEQYF

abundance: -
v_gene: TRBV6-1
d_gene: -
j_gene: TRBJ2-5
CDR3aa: CASSNTPGDTRETQYF

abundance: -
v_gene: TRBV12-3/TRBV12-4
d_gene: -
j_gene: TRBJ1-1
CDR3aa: CASSFRAGRLEAFF

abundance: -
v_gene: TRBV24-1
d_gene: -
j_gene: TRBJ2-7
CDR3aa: CATTPLGRTYEQYF

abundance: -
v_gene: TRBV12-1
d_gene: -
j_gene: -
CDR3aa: CASSFGTSGVEQYF

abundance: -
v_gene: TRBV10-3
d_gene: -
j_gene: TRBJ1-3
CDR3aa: CAISLSKGGSGNTIYF

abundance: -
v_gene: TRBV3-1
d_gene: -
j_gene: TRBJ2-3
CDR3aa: CASSQINADTQYF

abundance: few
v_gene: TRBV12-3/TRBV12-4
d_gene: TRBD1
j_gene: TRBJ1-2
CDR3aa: CASSYQGQVPRGYTF

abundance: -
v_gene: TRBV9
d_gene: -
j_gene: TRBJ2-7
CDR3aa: CASSVGDSGSYEQYF

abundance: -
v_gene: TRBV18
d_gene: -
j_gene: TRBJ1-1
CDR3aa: CASSPPSKGLIAEAFF

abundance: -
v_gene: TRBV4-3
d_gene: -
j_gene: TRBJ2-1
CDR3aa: CASSLGNERFF

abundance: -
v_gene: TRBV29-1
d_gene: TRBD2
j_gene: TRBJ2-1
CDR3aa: CSVDYLADYYNEQFF

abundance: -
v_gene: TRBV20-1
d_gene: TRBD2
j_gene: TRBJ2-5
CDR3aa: CSASVAGPGETQYF

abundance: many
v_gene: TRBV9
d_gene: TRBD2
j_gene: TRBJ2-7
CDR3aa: CASSVRGDEVSEQYF

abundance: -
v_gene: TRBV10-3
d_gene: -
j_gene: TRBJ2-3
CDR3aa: CAISDRGGNTDTQYF

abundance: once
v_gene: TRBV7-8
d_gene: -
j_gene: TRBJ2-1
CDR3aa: CASSLIRQPANEQFF

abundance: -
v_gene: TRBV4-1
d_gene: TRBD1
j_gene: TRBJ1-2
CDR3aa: CASSQEPQGAHGYTF

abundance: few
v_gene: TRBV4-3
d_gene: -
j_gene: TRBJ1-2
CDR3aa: CASSQDWEIPNHYGYTF

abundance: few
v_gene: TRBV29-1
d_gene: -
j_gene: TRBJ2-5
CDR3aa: CSVDRYNEQYF

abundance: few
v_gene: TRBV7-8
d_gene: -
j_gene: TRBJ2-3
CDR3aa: CASSLVETDLSDTQYF

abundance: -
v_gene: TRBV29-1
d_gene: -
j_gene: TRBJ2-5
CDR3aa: CSVAKYRVGQETQYF

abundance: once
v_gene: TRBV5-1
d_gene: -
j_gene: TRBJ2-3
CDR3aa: CASSSFVGDTQYF

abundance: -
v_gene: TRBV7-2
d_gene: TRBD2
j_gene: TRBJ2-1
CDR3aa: CASRQRGAGIEQFF

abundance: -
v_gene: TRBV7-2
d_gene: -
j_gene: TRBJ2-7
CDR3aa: CASSISTYSSYEQYF

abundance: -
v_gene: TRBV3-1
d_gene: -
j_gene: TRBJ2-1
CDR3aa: CASSPAFQGDEQFF

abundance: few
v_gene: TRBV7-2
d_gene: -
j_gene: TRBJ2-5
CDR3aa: CASSTVGETQYF

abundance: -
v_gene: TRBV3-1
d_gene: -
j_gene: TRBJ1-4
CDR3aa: CASSHLDQQLFF

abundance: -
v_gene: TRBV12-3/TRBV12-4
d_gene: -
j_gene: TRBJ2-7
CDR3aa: CASSEPRDGDYEQYF

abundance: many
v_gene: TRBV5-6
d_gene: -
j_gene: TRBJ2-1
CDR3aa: CASSLGPGGRRFF